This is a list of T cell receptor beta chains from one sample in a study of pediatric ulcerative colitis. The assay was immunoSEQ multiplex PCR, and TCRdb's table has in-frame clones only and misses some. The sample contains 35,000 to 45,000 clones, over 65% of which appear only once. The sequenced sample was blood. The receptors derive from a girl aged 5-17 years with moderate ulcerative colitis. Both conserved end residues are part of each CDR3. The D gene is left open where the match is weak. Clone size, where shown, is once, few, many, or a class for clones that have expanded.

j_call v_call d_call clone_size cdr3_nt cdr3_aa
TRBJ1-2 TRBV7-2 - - TGTGCCAGCAGCTTGGGGGCCCCGGACGTATATGGCTACACCTTC CASSLGAPDVYGYTF
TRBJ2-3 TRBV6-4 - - TGTGCCAGCAGTACTTTTAGCACAGATACGCAGTATTTT CASSTFSTDTQYF
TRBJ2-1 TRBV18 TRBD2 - TGTGCCAGCTCACCAAGGTCTAGCGGGAGTATACCCAATGAGCAGTTCTTC CASSPRSSGSIPNEQFF
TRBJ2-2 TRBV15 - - TGTGCCACCAGCAGAGACGGAGCGAACACCGGGGAGCTGTTTTTT CATSRDGANTGELFF
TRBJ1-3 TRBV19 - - TGTGCCAGTAGTATTACGGGCAGCTCTGGAAACACCATATATTTT CASSITGSSGNTIYF
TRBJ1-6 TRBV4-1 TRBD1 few TGCGCCAGCAGCCTGATGGTAGAGGGACAGGGGAATTCACCCCTCCACTTT CASSLMVEGQGNSPLHF
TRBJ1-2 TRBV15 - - TGTGCCACCAGCAGAGAACGGGGGTCCACTTATGGCTACACCTTC CATSRERGSTYGYTF
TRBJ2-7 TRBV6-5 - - TGTGCCAGCAGTTACTCGTCGGACGAGCAGTACTTC CASSYSSDEQYF
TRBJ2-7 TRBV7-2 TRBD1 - TGTGCCAGCAGCCCCGGGACAGGCTCCTACGAGCAGTACTTC CASSPGTGSYEQYF
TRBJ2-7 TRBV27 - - TGTGCCAGCAGTTTATGGGGGACCCTATCCTACGAGCAGTACTTC CASSLWGTLSYEQYF
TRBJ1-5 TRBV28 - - TGTGCCGGTGGAGAGCAGCCCCAGCATTTT CAGGEQPQHF
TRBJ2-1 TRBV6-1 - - TGTGCCAGCAGAGCGGACTTCGACGTTGAGCAGTTCTTC CASRADFDVEQFF
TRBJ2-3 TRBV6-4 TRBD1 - TGTGCCAGCAGTATTGAACAGGGGACAGATACGCAGTATTTT CASSIEQGTDTQYF
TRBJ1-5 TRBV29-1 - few TGCAGCGTGTCAAACAGCGCCGGTAGCAATCAGCCCCAGCATTTT CSVSNSAGSNQPQHF
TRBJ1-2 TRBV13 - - TGTGCCAGCAGCTCCCGCGCGGGGGCAGGCTACACCTTC CASSSRAGAGYTF
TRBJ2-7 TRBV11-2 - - TGTGCCAGCAGGGATAGGGACACCTCCTACGAGCAGTACTTC CASRDRDTSYEQYF
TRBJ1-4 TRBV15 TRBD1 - TGTGCCACCAGCAAACATACCGGGACAGGGTTAGAAAAACTGTTTTTT CATSKHTGTGLEKLFF
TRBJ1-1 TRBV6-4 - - TGTGCCAGCAGTGAATGGGGGATGAACACTGAAGCTTTCTTT CASSEWGMNTEAFF
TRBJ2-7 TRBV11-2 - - TGTGCCAGCAGCTTAGATCTATGGGGTGGGAGCTACGAGCAGTACTTC CASSLDLWGGSYEQYF
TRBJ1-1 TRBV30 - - TGTGCCTGGCAGAGGGGAGATCCTGAAGCTTTCTTT CAWQRGDPEAFF
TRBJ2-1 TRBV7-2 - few TGTGCCAGCAGCTTGCAGGGCGGACATGAGCAGTTCTTC CASSLQGGHEQFF
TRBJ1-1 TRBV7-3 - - TGTGCCAGCAGCTTAACGCGTGACACTGAAGCTTTCTTT CASSLTRDTEAFF
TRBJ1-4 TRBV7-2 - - TGTGCCAGCAGCTTAGGAGGAAAACTGTTTTTT CASSLGGKLFF
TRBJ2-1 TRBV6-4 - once TGTGCCAGCAGTGATACATCGGGTGAGCAGTTCTTC CASSDTSGEQFF
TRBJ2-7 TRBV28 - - TGTGCCAGCACCTCCGGTGGGTCCCTCGCCCACGAGCAGTACTTC CASTSGGSLAHEQYF
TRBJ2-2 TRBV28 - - TGTGCCAGCAGCCCCTCTGACAGTACGGCCGGGGAGCTGTTTTTT CASSPSDSTAGELFF
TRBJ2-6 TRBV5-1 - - TGCGCCAGCAGATGGGGTATGGGGGCCAACGTCCTGACTTTC CASRWGMGANVLTF
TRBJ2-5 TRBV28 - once TGTGCCAGCAGTTTTAGCGTTGAGACCCAGTACTTC CASSFSVETQYF
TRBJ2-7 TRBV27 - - TGTGCCAGCAGTTTGCAGCACTCCTACGAGCAGTACTTC CASSLQHSYEQYF
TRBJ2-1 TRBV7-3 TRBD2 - TGTGCCAGCCAGACTAGCGGGGGGGCGCAGTTCTTC CASQTSGGAQFF
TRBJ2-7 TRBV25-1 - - TGTGCCACCAACGAGGAGGACAGTCCCTACGAGCAGTACTTC CATNEEDSPYEQYF
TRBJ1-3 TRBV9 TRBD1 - TGTGCCAGCAGCCAAGGGACAGGGGTTTCTGGAAACACCATATATTTT CASSQGTGVSGNTIYF
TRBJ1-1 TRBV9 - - TGTGCCAGCAGCGTAGGTCTCGGGCAGGGGAACACTGAAGCTTTCTTT CASSVGLGQGNTEAFF
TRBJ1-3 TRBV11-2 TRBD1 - TGTGCCAGCAGCTCTACAGGGGTTTCTGGAAACACCATATATTTT CASSSTGVSGNTIYF
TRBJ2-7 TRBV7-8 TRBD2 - TGTGCCAGCAGCTTAGTTGTTAGCGGGACTCGTACGTACGAGCAGTACTTC CASSLVVSGTRTYEQYF
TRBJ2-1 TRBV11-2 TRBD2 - TGTGCCACCGATGGGGCGGGGGGGTCCTACAATGAGCAGTTCTTC CATDGAGGSYNEQFF
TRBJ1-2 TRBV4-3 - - TGCGCCAGCAGCCAAGCCTTTCCTAGTACCTATGGCTACACCTTC CASSQAFPSTYGYTF
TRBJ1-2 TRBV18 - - TGTGCCAGCTCACCCAGCAGGGAAGTGTCTTATGGCTACACCTTC CASSPSREVSYGYTF
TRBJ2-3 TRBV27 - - TGTGCCAGCAGCCACGATGCAGATACGCAGTATTTT CASSHDADTQYF
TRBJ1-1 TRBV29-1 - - TGCAGCGTTGAGACCAGGGGAGCGAACACTGAAGCTTTCTTT CSVETRGANTEAFF
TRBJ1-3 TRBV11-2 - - TGTGCCAGCAGCCCTATACGGGGCTCTGGAAACACCATATATTTT CASSPIRGSGNTIYF
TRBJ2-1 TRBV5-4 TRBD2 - TGTGCCAGCAGCTTGGTCCGTAGCGGGAGAACCTACAATGAGCAGTTCTTC CASSLVRSGRTYNEQFF
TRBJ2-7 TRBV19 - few TGTGCCAGTAGCTCCGGGGGTCCGTACGAGCAGTACTTC CASSSGGPYEQYF
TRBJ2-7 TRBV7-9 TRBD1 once TGTGCCAGCAGCCAACGGGACAGGCCTTTCTCCTCCTACGAGCAGTACTTC CASSQRDRPFSSYEQYF
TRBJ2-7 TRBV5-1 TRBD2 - TGCGCCAGCAGCTTGGAGCTAGCGGGGGGGCTCGAGCAGTACTTC CASSLELAGGLEQYF
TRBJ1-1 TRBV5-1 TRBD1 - TGCGCCAGCAGCTTGGCAGGGGGAGTGAACACTGAAGCTTTCTTT CASSLAGGVNTEAFF
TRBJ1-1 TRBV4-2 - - TGTGCCAGCAGCCAAGATAAAGGCAGAGGGAACACTGAAGCTTTCTTT CASSQDKGRGNTEAFF
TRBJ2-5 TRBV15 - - TGTGCCACCAGCAGAGAGAAACGTCTGGAGACCCAGTACTTC CATSREKRLETQYF
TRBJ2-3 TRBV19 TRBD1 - TGTGCCAGTAGTGTGGGACAGGGACTCACAGATACGCAGTATTTT CASSVGQGLTDTQYF
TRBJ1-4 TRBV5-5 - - TGTGCCAGCAGGCGGCGGGTGGCTAATGAAAAACTGTTTTTT CASRRRVANEKLFF
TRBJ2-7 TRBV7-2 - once TGTGCCAGCAGCTTCATCACACTCGACGAGCAGTACTTC CASSFITLDEQYF
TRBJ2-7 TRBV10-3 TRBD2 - TGTGCCATCAGGACTAGCGGGCCCTACGAGCAGTACTTC CAIRTSGPYEQYF
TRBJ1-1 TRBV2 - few TGTGCCAGCAGTGAGGCCCATCGGGGTGCGGAAGCTTTCTTT CASSEAHRGAEAFF
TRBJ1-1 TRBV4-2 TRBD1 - TGTGCCAGCAGCCAAATCCGGGACAGGGGGCTCGCGCGGCGGGGGAACACTGAAGCTTTCTTT CASSQIRDRGLARRGNTEAFF